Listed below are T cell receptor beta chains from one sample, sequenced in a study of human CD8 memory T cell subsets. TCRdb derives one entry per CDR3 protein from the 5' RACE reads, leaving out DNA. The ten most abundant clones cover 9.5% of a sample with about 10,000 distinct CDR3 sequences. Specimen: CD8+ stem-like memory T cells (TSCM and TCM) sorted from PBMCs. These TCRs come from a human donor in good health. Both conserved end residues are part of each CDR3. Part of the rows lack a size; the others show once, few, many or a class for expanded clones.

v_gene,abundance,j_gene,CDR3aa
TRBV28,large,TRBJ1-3,CASSLDTLGAPGNTIYF
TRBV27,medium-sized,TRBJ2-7,CASSWDPGSYEQYF
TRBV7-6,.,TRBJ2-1,CASSLISSYNEQFF
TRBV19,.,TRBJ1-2,CASSIQGWYGYTF
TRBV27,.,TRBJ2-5,CASSGGTGQETQYF
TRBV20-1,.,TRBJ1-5,CSAKLPGRSQPQHF
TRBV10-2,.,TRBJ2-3,CASSDLDYIDTQYF
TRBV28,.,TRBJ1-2,CASSLGMGGTSSSYGYTF
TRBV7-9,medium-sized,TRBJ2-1,CASSSGERAYNEQFF
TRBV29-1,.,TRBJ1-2,CSVEELHYGYTF
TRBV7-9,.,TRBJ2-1,CASSPMATLYNEQFF
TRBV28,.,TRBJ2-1,CASSPLRYLNNEQFF
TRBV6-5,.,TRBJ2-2,CASSYSSEGRYTGELFF
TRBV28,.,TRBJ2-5,CASRSNGRSTQETQYF
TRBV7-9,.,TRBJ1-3,CASSPSYSGNTIYF
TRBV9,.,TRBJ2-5,CASSVSGEQETQYF
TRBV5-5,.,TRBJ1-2,CASSLAGQSLYGYTF
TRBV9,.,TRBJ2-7,CASTEEASSYEQYF
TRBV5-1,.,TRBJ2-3,CASSDGTSRRRDTQYF
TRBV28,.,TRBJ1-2,CASNSISDGYTF
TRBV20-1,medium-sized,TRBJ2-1,CSAIKTSGVYNEQFF
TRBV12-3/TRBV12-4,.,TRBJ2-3,CASSAAGRTDTQYF
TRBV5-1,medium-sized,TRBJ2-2,CASSLTQGTGELFF
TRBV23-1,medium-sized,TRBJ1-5,CASSQLRGKSTSNQPQHF
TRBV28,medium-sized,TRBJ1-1,CASSTNTGAFF
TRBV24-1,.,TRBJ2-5,CATSDVIAGEETQYF
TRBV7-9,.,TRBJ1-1,CASSSDVGAEAFF
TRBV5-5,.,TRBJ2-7,CASSLVSQGGYEQYF
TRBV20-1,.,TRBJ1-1,CSADQQGGTEAFF
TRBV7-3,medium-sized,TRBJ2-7,CASSLDGSYEQYF
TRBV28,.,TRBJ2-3,CASSSTGLAGGMTDTQYF
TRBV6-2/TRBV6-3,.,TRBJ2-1,CASSRTESSYNEQFF
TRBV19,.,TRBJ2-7,CASSTWTGEYEQYF
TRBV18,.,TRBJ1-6,CASSRTGLDSPLHF
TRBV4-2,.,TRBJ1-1,CASSPTGTYEREAFF
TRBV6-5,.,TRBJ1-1,CASSSDRENTEAFF
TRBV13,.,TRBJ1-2,CASSLEGRGAYGYTF
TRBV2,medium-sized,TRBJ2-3,CASSVNRDGEGTDTQYF
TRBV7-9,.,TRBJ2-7,CASSQDGASYEQYF
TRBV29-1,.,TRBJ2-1,CSVDAQGDEQFF